Below are 7 T cell receptor beta chains sequenced from a single sample in a study of blood T cell repertoires in COVID-19. Produced via immunoSEQ multiplex PCR; TCRdb's table is partial and in-frame only. The sample has under 250,000 clones, almost 85% seen once. The source material was peripheral blood. The receptors stem from a woman in her seventies with COVID-19, enrolled during active disease.

The CDR3 DNA is TGTGCCAGCAGTCGAGGATGGAGCAATGAAAAACTGTTTTTT. Translated, it gives CASSRGWSNEKLFF. V and J are TRBV6-5 and TRBJ1-4; D call uncertain. The germline V and J ends were trimmed by 5 bases and 5 bases, with 12 bases remaining between them. The CDR3 runs 14 residues. Germline CDR1 and CDR2: MNHEY and SVGAGI.

This chain links TRBV5-1 with TRBJ1-1; no firm D call. CDR3 length: 13 residues. Trimming pared 4 bases from V and 4 bases from J, leaving 11 bases between. Germline loops: CDR1 SGHRS, CDR2 YFSETQ. CDR3 in amino acids: CASSDMDATEAFF. The CDR3, as DNA: TGCGCCAGCAGCGACATGGATGCCACTGAAGCTTTCTTT.

The chain couples TRBV25-1 to TRBJ1-2; maybe TRBD1 (6 bases). The CDR3 sequence is 15 residues long. The V and J ends lost 1 base and 2 bases respectively, with 11 bases between them. Germline V lookup: CDR1 MGHDK, CDR2 SYGVNS. This CDR3 reads CASSESTGANYGYTF. The CDR3 DNA reads TGTGCCAGCAGTGAATCGACAGGAGCAAACTATGGCTACACCTTC.

This chain connects TRBV21-1 to TRBJ1-6. TRBV21-1 is annotated as a pseudogene. The CDR3 spans 15 residues. CDR3 loop: CASSKAPTLNSPLHF. The CDR3 nucleotides read TGTGCCAGCAGCAAAGCCCCTACCTTGAATTCACCCCTCCACTTT.

The chain uses TRBV29-1 and TRBJ2-3; tentative D call: TRBD1 (5 bases). Germline V gene data show CDR1 as SQVTM and CDR2 as ANQGSEA. V shed 3 bases and J shed 4 bases, with 11 bases lying between them. The CDR3 loop spans 13 amino acids. The CDR3 DNA follows: TGCAGCGTTGATCGGCAGGGTCCAGATACGCAGTATTTT. Translating gives CSVDRQGPDTQYF.

V usage is TRBV18 and J usage is TRBJ1-4; D might be TRBD1 (5 bases). The CDR3 runs 17 residues. The germline gives CDR1 KGHSH, CDR2 LQKENI. V lost 1 base and J 2 bases, leaving 14 bases between the germline ends. CDR3 protein: CASSPLMMTETNEKLFF. CDR3 DNA sequence: TGTGCCAGCTCACCACTAATGATGACAGAGACTAATGAAAAACTGTTTTTT.

The chain has TRBV7-2 and TRBJ1-5; unclear D gene. Trimming cost V 1 base and J 4 bases, with 14 bases left between them. Germline V gene sequence: CDR1 SGHTA, CDR2 FQGNSA. The CDR3 runs to 16 residues. As DNA, the CDR3 is TGTGCCAGCAGCTTAGGTAGTAGAAACGGGAATCAGCCCCAGCATTTT. It translates to CASSLGSRNGNQPQHF.